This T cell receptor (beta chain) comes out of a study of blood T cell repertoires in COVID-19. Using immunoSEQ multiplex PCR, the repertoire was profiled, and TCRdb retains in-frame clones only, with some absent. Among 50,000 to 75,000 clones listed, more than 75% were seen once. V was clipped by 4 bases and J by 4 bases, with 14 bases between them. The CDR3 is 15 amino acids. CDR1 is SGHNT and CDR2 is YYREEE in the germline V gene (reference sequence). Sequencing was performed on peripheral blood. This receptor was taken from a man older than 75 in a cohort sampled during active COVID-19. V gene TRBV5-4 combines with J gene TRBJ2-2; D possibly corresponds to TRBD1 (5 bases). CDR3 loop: CASSTRQSTTGELFF. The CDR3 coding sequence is TGTGCCAGCAGCACCCGACAGAGTACCACCGGGGAGCTGTTTTTT.